The clone carrying this T cell receptor beta chain came up a few times. CDR3 size: 15 residues. V dropped 6 bases and J dropped 0; count of bases not matched to a gene: 5. CDR1 and CDR2 (germline): MNHNS, SASEGT. The sample comes from a study of T-cell reconstitution after alpha-beta-depleted transplantation in children. Preparation of the TCRbeta library was carried out with unique molecular identifiers. MiXCR was run by TCRdb on the PCR reads, yielding one entry per CDR3 protein. This repertoire shows about 350,000 distinct CDR3 sequences, 10% to 15% found once; its top ten account for around 4.1%. The chain recombines TRBV6-1 with TRBJ2-3, with 8 bases lining up with TRBD2. Sequenced material: PBMCs, taken from the stem cell graft. This receptor was identified in a human donor who donated a stem cell graft to a child with Fanconi anemia. The CDR3 sequence is CASSRRGASTDTQYF. The CDR3 DNA follows: TGTGCCAGCAGCCGGCGGGGGGCCAGCACAGATACGCAGTATTTT.